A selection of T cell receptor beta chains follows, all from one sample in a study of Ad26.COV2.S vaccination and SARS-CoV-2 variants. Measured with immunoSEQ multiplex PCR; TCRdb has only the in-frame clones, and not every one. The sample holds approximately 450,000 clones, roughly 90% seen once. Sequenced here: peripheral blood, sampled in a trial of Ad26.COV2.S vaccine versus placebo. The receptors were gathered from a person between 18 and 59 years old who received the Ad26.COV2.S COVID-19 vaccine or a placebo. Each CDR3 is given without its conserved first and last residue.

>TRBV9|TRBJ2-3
ASSVLPLADESSSTDTQY
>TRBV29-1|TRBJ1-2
SVGTGVMAGYT
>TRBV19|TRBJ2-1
ASSSRVAGGLGNEQF
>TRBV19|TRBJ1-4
ASSSSDRMGEKLF
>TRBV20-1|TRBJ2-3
SAPSQVTQY
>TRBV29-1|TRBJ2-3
SVPTSGSVGFTDTQY
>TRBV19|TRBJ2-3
ASSIAGVPSDTQY
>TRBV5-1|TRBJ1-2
ASSGTGGNYGYT
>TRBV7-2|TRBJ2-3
ASSFGDTDTQY
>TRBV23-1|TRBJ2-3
ASSQPSWSRELTSTDTQY
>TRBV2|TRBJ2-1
ASSVGLVGEQF
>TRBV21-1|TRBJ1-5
ASSRGQCLSQPQH
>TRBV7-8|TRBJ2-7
ASSLAPGPYEQY
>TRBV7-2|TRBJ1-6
ASSRPVEGGYSNSPLH
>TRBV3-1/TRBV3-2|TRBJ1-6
ASSQAGMNSPLH
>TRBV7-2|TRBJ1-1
ASSLGQLNTEAF
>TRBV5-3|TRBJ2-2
ARSLGASGRENTGELF
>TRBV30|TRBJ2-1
AWTTWGESYNEQF
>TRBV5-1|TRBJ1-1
ASSIQGETEAF
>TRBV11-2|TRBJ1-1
ASIKHSTEAF
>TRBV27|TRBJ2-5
ASSLWVGAGETQY
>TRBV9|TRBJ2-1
ASSVSSRGSYNEQF
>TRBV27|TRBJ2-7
ASSPTTPAYEQY
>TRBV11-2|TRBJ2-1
ASRFSGGNEQF
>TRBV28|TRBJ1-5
ASILGGEGNQPQH
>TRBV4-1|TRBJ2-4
ASSQGLQTQKNIQY
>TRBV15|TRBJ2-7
ATSRVGRGPYGQY
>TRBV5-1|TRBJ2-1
ASSFTGRLAAYNEQF
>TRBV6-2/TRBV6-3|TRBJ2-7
ASSYSLAGISYEQY
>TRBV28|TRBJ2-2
ASSLTGQGDTGELF
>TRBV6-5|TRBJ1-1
ASARQGPNTEAF
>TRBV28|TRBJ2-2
ASSITANTGELF
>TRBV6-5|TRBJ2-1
ASSRTSGSQF
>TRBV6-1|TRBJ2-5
ASSERGQHEGFWGETQY
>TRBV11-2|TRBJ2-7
ASSLELAGGNYEQY
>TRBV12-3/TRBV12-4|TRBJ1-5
ASSGTGNQPQH
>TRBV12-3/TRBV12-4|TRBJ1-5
ASRRRQLQPQH
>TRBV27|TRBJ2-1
ASSLTESSYNEQF
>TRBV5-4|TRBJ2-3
ASSLQGWGDTQY
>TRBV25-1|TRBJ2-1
ASSPAGERGHEQF
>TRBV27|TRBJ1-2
ASSFQGAGYGYT
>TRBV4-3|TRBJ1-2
ASSSQSLSRGTYGYT
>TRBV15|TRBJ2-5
ATSIGGQGRETQY
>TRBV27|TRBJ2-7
ASGRTASYEQY
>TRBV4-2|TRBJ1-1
ASSQDKGNTEAF
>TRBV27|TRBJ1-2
ASRQGLGNYGYT